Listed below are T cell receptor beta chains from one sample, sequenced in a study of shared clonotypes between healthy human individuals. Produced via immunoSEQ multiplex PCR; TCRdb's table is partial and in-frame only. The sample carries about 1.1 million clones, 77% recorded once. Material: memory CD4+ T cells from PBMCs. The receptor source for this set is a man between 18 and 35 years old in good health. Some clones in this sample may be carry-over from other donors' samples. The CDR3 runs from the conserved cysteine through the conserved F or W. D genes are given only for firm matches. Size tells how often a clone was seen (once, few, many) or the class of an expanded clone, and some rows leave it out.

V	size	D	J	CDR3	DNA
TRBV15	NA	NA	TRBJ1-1	CATSRDPMNTEAFF	TGTGCCACCAGCAGGGACCCCATGAACACTGAAGCTTTCTTT
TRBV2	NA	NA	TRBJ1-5	CASSAQGKGQPQHF	TGTGCCAGCAGCGCCCAGGGAAAGGGTCAGCCCCAGCATTTT
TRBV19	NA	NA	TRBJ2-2	CASSTTGIPGELFF	TGTGCCAGTAGTACTACAGGGATCCCCGGGGAGCTGTTTTTT
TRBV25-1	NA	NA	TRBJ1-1	CASSESRGTAEAFF	TGTGCCAGCAGTGAATCCCGGGGAACGGCTGAAGCTTTCTTT
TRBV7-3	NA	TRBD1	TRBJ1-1	CASSQGGTEAFF	TGTGCCAGCAGCCAGGGGGGAACTGAAGCTTTCTTT
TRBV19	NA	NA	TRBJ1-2	CATAVGPGRSFYGYTF	TGTGCCACCGCTGTAGGACCGGGGAGGTCTTTCTATGGCTACACCTTC
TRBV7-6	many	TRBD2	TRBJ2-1	CASSSRSGISYNEQFF	TGTGCCAGCAGCTCTAGAAGCGGGATCTCCTACAATGAGCAGTTCTTC
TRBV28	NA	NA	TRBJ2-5	CASSLSGTKETQYF	TGTGCCAGCAGTTTGTCCGGGACAAAAGAGACCCAGTACTTC
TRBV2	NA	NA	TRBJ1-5	CASSVQAPNQPQHF	TGTGCCAGCAGTGTCCAGGCTCCTAATCAGCCCCAGCATTTT
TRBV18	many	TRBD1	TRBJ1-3	CASSPLTGAGNTIYF	TGTGCCAGCTCACCGCTGACAGGGGCCGGAAACACCATATATTTT
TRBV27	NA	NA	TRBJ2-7	CASSLNRGNGYEQYF	TGTGCCAGCAGTTTAAATAGGGGGAACGGCTACGAGCAGTACTTC
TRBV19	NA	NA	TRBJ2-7	CASSRAAGGYEQYF	TGTGCCAGTAGTAGGGCGGCAGGGGGGTACGAGCAGTACTTC
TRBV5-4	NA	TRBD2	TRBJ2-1	CASSYSGRIVEQFF	TGTGCCAGCAGTTATAGCGGGAGGATCGTTGAGCAGTTCTTC
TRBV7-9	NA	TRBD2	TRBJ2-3	CASSSGTSGIGSDTQYF	TGTGCCAGCAGCTCGGGGACTAGCGGGATCGGATCGGATACGCAGTATTTT
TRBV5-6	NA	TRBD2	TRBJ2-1	CASVLAGSNEQFF	TGTGCCAGCGTACTAGCGGGAAGTAATGAGCAGTTCTTC
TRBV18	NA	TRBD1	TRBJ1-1	CASSPTQGANTEAFF	TGTGCCAGCTCACCAACCCAGGGGGCGAACACTGAAGCTTTCTTT
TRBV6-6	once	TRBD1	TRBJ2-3	CASRGGRGRTTDTQYF	TGTGCCAGCAGAGGGGGCAGGGGCCGGACCACAGATACGCAGTATTTT
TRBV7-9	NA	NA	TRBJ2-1	CASSFQTPTYNEQFF	TGTGCCAGCAGCTTCCAGACCCCTACTTACAATGAGCAGTTCTTC
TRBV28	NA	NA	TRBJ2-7	CASSSIGQIDVNEQYF	TGTGCCAGCAGTTCAATAGGCCAAATAGACGTCAACGAGCAGTACTTC
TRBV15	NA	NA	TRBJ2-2	CATSREDGELFF	TGTGCCACCAGCAGAGAGGACGGGGAGCTGTTTTTT
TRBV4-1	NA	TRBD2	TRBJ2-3	CASSQTGTRNTQYF	TGCGCCAGCAGCCAGACCGGGACTAGGAATACGCAGTATTTT
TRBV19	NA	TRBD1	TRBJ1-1	CASSIRDRVNTEAFF	TGTGCCAGTAGTATACGGGACAGGGTGAACACTGAAGCTTTCTTT
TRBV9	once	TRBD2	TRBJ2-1	CASSVAIAGAYYNEQFF	TGTGCCAGCAGCGTAGCCATAGCGGGAGCCTATTACAATGAGCAGTTCTTC
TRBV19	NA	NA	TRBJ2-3	CASRNGDTQYF	TGTGCCAGTAGAAATGGAGATACGCAGTATTTT
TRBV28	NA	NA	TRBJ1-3	CASNRGAVFSGNTIYF	TGTGCCAGCAATCGAGGGGCCGTCTTTTCTGGAAACACCATATATTTT
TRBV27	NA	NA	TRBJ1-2	CASSLIVGVGGYTF	TGTGCCAGCAGTTTGATCGTGGGGGTGGGCGGCTACACCTTC
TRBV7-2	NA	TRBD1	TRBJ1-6	CATADRVNSPLHF	TGTGCCACCGCAGACAGGGTGAATTCACCCCTCCACTTT
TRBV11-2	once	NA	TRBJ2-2	CASRSLTQPGTGELFF	TGTGCCAGCCGATCTCTTACTCAGCCAGGGACCGGGGAGCTGTTTTTT
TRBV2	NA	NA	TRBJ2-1	CARRMEGGNEQFF	TGTGCCAGGCGGATGGAGGGGGGCAATGAGCAGTTCTTC
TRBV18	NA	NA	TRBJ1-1	CASSPGDSFQGTEAFF	TGTGCCAGCTCACCAGGTGACAGCTTCCAGGGGACTGAAGCTTTCTTT
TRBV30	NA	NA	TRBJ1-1	CAWSRMGMNTEAFF	TGTGCCTGGAGTCGAATGGGGATGAACACTGAAGCTTTCTTT
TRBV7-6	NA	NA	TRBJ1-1	CASSLQGNTEAFF	TGTGCCAGCAGCTTACAGGGAAACACTGAAGCTTTCTTT
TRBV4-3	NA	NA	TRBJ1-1	CASSQVPQGTEAFF	TGCGCCAGCAGCCAAGTTCCCCAGGGCACTGAAGCTTTCTTT
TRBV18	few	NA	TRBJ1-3	CASSPQGDSGNTIYF	TGTGCCAGCTCACCACAGGGCGACTCTGGAAACACCATATATTTT
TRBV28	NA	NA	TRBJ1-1	CASSRGVSEAFF	TGTGCCAGCAGTCGGGGGGTGAGTGAAGCTTTCTTT
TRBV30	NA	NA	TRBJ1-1	CAWSVWEGGAFF	TGTGCCTGGAGTGTATGGGAAGGGGGAGCTTTCTTT
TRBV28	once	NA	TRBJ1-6	CASSLNAGATNSPLHF	TGTGCCAGCAGTTTGAACGCCGGAGCGACGAATTCACCCCTCCACTTT
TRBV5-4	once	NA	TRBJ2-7	CASSLPNLGEQYF	TGTGCCAGCAGCTTGCCCAATTTGGGGGAGCAGTACTTC
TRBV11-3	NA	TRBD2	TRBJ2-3	CASSQKAGLSTDTQYF	TGTGCCAGCAGCCAAAAAGCGGGACTTTCCACAGATACGCAGTATTTT
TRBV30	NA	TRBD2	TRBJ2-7	CAWSTSGSGEQYF	TGTGCCTGGAGTACTAGCGGGAGTGGCGAGCAGTACTTC
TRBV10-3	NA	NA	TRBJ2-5	CATLYQETQYF	TGTGCCACCTTGTACCAAGAGACCCAGTACTTC
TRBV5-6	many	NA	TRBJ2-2	CASSWGLDANTGELFF	TGTGCCAGCAGCTGGGGACTTGACGCGAACACCGGGGAGCTGTTTTTT
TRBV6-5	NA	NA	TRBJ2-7	CASSPGPNRPEQYF	TGTGCCAGCAGCCCCGGGCCCAACCGCCCCGAGCAGTACTTC
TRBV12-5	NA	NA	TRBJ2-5	CASGLLRKGRETQYF	TGTGCTAGTGGTTTGCTACGGAAGGGGAGGGAGACCCAGTACTTC
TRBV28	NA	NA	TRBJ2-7	CASSRSYEQYF	TGTGCCAGCAGTCGTTCCTACGAGCAGTACTTC
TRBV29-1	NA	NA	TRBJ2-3	CSVYHSSDTQYF	TGCAGCGTTTATCACAGTTCAGATACGCAGTATTTT
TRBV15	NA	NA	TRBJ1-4	CATSRGQSATNEKLFF	TGTGCCACCAGCAGAGGGCAGAGCGCAACTAATGAAAAACTGTTTTTT
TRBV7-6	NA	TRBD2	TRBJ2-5	CASSLARTSGSAQETQYF	TGTGCCAGCAGCTTAGCGCGGACTAGCGGGAGTGCCCAAGAGACCCAGTACTTC
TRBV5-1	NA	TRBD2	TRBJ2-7	CASKNAGTSGYEQYF	TGCGCCAGCAAAAACGCCGGGACTAGCGGCTACGAGCAGTACTTC
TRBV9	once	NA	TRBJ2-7	CASSGRGYEQYF	TGTGCCAGCAGCGGACGGGGATACGAGCAGTACTTC
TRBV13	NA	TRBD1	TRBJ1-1	CASSLGQATDTEAFF	TGTGCCAGCAGCCTCGGACAGGCCACGGACACTGAAGCTTTCTTT
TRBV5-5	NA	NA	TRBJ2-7	CASSSQGYVYEQYF	TGTGCCAGCAGCTCACAGGGATACGTCTACGAGCAGTACTTC
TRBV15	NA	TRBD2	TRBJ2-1	CATSRDRTSGRSSSYNEQFF	TGTGCCACCAGCAGAGATAGGACTAGCGGGAGGTCAAGCTCCTACAATGAGCAGTTCTTC
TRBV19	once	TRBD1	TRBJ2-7	CASSIFRGQGYEQYF	TGTGCCAGTAGTATATTCCGTGGACAGGGCTACGAGCAGTACTTC
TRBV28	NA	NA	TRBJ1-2	CASSLIRGKGYTF	TGTGCCAGCAGTTTGATCAGGGGTAAAGGCTACACCTTC
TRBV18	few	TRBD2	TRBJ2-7	CASSPRAGGPGYEQYF	TGTGCCAGCTCACCTCGGGCGGGAGGGCCGGGTTACGAGCAGTACTTC